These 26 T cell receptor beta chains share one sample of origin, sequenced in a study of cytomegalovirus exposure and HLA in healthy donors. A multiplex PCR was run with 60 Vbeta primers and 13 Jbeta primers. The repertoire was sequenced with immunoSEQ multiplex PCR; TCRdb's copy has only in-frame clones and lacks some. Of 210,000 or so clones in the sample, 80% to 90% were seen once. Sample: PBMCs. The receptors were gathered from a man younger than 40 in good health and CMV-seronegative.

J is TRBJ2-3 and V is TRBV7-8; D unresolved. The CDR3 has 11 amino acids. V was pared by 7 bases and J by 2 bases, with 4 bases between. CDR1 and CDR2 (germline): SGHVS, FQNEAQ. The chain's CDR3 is CASTNTDTQYF. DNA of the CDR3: TGTGCCAGCACTAACACAGATACGCAGTATTTT.

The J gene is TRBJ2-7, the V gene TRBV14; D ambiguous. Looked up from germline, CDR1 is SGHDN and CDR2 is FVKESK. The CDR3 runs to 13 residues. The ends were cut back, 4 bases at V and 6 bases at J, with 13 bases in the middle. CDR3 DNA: TGTGCCAGCAGCCTTACTACCGTTGGCGAGCAGTACTTC. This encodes CASSLTTVGEQYF. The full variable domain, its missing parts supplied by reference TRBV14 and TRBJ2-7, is EAGVTQFPSHSVIEKGQTVTLRCDPISGHDNLYWYRRVMGKEIKFLLHFVKESKQDESGMPNNRFLAERTGGTYSTLKVQPAELEDSGVYFCASSLTTVGEQYFGPGTRLTVT.

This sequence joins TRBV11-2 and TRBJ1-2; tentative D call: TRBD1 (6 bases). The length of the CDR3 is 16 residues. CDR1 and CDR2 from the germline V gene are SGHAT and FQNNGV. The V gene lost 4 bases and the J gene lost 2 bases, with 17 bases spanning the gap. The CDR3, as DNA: TGTGCCAGCAGCTCCTATCTCGAGACAGGCAACTATGGCTACACCTTC. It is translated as CASSSYLETGNYGYTF.

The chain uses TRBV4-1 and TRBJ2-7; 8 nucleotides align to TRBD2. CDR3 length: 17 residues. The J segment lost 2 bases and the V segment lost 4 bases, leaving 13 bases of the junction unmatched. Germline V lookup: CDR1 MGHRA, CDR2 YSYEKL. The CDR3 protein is CASSPIGPSGPAYEQYF. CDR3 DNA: TGCGCCAGCAGCCCTATCGGGCCTAGCGGGCCTGCCTACGAGCAGTACTTC.

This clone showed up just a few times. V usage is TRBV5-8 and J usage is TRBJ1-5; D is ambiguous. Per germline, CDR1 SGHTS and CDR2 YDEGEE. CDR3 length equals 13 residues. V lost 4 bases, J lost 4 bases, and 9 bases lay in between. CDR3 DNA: TGTGCCAGCAGCCAGCGCCGAAATCAGCCCCAGCATTTT. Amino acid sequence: CASSQRRNQPQHF. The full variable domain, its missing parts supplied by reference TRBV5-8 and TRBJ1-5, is EAGVTQSPTHLIKTRGQQATLRCSPISGHTSVYWYQQALGLGLQFLLWYDEGEERNRGNFPPRFSGRQFPNYSSELNVNALELEDSALYLCASSQRRNQPQHFGDGTRLSIL.

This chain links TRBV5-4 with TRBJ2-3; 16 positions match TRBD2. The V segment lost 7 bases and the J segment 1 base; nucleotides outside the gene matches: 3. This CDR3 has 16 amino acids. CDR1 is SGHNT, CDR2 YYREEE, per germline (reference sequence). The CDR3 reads CASSGTSGGGTDTQYF. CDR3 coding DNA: TGTGCCAGCTCCGGGACTAGCGGGGGGGGCACAGATACGCAGTATTTT.

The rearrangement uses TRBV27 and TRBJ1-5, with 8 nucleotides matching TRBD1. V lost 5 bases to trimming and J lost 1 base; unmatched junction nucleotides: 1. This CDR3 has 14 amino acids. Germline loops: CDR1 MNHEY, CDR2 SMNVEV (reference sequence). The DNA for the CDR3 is TGTGCCAGCAGTCGACAGGGGAGCAATCAGCCCCAGCATTTT. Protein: CASSRQGSNQPQHF.

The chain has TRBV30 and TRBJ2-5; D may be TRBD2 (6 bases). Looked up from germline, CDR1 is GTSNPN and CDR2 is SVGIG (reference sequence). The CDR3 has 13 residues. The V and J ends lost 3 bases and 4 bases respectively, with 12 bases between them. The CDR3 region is CAWSTSWGETQYF. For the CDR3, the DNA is TGTGCCTGGAGCACTAGCTGGGGAGAGACCCAGTACTTC.

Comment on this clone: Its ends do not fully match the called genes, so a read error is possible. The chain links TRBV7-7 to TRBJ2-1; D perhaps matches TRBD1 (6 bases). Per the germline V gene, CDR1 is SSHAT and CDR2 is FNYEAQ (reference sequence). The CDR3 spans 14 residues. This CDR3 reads CASSSRTVNDEQFF. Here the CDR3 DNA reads TGTGCTAGCAGCTCCAGGACAGTCAACGATGAGCAGTTCTTC.

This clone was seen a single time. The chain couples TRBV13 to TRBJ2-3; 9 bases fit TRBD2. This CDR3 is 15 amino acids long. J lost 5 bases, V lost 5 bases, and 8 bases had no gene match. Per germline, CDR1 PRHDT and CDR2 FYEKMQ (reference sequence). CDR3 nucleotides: TGTGCCAGCAGCATGGGAGCGGGGGGTTTAGATACGCAGTATTTT. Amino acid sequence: CASSMGAGGLDTQYF.

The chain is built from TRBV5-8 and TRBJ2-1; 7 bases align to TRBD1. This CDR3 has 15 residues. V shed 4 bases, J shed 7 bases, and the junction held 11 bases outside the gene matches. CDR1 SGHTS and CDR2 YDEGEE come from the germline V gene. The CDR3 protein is CASSNRDRPTNEQFF. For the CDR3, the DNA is TGTGCCAGCAGCAACCGGGACAGACCCACGAATGAGCAGTTCTTC.

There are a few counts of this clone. As DNA, the CDR3 is TGTGCCAGCACCAGAGACGGGACTATTGATGAGACCCAGTACTTC. Translating it yields CASTRDGTIDETQYF. The chain joins TRBV9 to TRBJ2-5, with TRBD2 matching over 7 bases. The length of the CDR3 is 15 residues. The germline CDR1 and CDR2 sequences are SGDLS and YYNGEE. Unmatched junction bases numbered 13, after V lost 6 bases and J lost 5 bases. Full variable domain (rest looked up from reference TRBV9 and TRBJ2-5): DSGVTQTPKHLITATGQRVTLRCSPRSGDLSVYWYQQSLDQGLQFLIQYYNGEERAKGNILERFSAQQFPDLHSELNLSSLELGDSALYFCASTRDGTIDETQYFGPGTRLLVL.

Here the CDR3 reads CASSFSPGTATDTQYF. CDR3 nucleotide sequence: TGTGCCAGCAGCTTTTCCCCCGGGACAGCCACAGATACGCAGTATTTT. The V and J genes are TRBV5-6 and TRBJ2-3; TRBD1 matches at 7 bases. The V and J ends lost 2 bases and 2 bases, in that order; junction bases with no gene match: 8. CDR1 SGHDT and CDR2 YYEEEE come from the germline V gene. The CDR3 has 16 amino acids.

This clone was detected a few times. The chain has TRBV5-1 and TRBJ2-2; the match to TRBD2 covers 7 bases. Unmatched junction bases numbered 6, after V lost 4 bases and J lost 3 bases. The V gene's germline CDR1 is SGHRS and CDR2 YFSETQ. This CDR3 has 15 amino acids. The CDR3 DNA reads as TGCGCCAGCAGCGACACGGGGAGGGACACCGGGGAGCTGTTTTTT. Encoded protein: CASSDTGRDTGELFF.

The CDR3 region is CASSLTGGEQYF. In nucleotides, the CDR3 is TGTGCCAGCAGCTTAACGGGAGGCGAGCAGTACTTC. The chain employs TRBV11-2 and TRBJ2-7, with 7 positions matching TRBD2. V gave up 2 bases and J gave up 6 bases; unmatched junction bases: 1. Germline V gene sequence: CDR1 SGHAT, CDR2 FQNNGV. This CDR3 comprises 12 residues.

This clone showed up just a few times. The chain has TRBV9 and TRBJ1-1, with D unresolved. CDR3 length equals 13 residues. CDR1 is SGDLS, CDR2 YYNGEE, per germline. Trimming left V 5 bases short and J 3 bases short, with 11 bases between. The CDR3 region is CASSFGGDTEAFF. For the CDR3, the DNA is TGTGCCAGCAGTTTCGGCGGGGACACTGAAGCTTTCTTT.

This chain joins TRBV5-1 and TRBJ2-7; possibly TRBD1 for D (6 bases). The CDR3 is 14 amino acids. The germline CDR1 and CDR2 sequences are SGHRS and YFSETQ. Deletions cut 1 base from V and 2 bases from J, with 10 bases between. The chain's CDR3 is CASSLIQGPYEQYF. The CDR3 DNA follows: TGCGCCAGCAGCTTGATACAGGGCCCCTACGAGCAGTACTTC.

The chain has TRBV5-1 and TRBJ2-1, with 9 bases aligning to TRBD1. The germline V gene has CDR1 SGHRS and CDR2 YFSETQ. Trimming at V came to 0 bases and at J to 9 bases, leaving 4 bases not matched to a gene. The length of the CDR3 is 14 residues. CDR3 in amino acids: CASSLGQGVGEQFF. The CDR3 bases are TGCGCCAGCAGCTTGGGACAGGGGGTGGGTGAGCAGTTCTTC.

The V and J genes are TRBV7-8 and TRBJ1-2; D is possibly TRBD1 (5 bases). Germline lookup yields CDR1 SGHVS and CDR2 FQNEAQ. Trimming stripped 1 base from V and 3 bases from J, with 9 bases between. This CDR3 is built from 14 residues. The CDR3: CASSLGVQDYGYTF. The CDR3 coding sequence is TGTGCCAGCAGCTTAGGAGTACAGGACTATGGCTACACCTTC. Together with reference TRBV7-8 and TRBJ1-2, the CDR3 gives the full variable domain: GAGVSQSPRYKVAKRGQDVALRCDPISGHVSLFWYQQALGQGPEFLTYFQNEAQLDKSGLPSDRFFAERPEGSVSTLKIQRTQQEDSAVYLCASSLGVQDYGYTFGSGTRLTVV.

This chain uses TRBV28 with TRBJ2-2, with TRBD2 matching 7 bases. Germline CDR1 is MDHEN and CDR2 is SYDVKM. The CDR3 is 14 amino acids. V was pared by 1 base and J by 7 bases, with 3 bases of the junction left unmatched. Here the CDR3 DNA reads TGTGCCAGCAGTTTATCGGGGGGAGGCGGGGAGCTGTTTTTT. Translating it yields CASSLSGGGGELFF.

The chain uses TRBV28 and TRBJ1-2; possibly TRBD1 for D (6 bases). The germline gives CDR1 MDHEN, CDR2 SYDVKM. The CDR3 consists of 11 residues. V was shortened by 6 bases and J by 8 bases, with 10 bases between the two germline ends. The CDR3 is CASSSDRGYTF. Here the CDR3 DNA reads TGTGCCAGCAGCTCTGACAGGGGCTACACCTTC.

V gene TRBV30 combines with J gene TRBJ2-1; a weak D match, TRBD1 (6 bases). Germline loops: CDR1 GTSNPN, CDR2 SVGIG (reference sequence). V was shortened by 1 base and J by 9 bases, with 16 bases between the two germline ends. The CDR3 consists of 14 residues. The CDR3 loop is CAWSGQGIRGEQFF. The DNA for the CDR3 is TGTGCCTGGAGTGGTCAGGGGATTAGGGGTGAGCAGTTCTTC.

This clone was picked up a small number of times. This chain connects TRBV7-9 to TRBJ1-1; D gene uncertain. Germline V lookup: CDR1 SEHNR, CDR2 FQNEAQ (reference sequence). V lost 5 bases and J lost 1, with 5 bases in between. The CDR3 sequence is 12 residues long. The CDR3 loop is CASSPKNTEAFF. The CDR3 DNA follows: TGTGCCAGCAGCCCAAAGAACACTGAAGCTTTCTTT.

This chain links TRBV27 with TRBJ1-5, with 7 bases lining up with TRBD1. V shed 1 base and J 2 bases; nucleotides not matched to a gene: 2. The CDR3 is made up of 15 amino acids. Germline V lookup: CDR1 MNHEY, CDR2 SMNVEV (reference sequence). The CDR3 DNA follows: TGTGCCAGCAGTTTATTAGGACAGGGCAATCAGCCCCAGCATTTT. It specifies CASSLLGQGNQPQHF.

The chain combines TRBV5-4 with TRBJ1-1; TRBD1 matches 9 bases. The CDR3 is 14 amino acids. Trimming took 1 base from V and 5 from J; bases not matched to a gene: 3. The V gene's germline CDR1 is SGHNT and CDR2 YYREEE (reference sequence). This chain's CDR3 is CASSLTGGGTEAFF. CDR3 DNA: TGTGCCAGCAGCTTGACAGGGGGCGGAACTGAAGCTTTCTTT. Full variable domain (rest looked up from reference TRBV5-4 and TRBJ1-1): ETGVTQSPTHLIKTRGQQVTLRCSSQSGHNTVSWYQQALGQGPQFIFQYYREEENGRGNFPPRFSGLQFPNYSSELNVNALELDDSALYLCASSLTGGGTEAFFGQGTRLTVV.

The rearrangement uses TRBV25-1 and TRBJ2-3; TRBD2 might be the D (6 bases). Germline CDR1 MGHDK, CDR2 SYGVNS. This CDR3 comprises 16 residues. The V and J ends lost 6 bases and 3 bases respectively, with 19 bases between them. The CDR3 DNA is TGTGCCAGCAGCCCGTCGGACGGGAGAGATACAGATACGCAGTATTTT. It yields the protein CASSPSDGRDTDTQYF.